The next 17 T cell receptor beta chains were all read from a single sample in a study of shared clonotypes between healthy human individuals. Sequencing used immunoSEQ multiplex PCR; TCRdb keeps in-frame clones, though not all of them. The data show about 2.1 million clones, just over 90% seen once. Terminally differentiated effector memory CD45RA+ cells were excluded from the naive CD8 cells, which were CD45RO-negative and positively selected for CCR7. Sequencing used naive CD8+ T cells from PBMCs. The receptors shown here come from a man aged 18 to 29 in good health. Some clones in this sample may be carry-over from other donors' samples.

This clone appeared a single time. V is TRBV10-3 and J is TRBJ2-7, with D possibly matching TRBD2 (5 bases). The germline V gene encodes CDR1 ENHRY and CDR2 SYGVKD. The V end lost 11 bases, the J end lost 4 bases, and 12 bases lay between the germline ends. The length of the CDR3 is 11 residues. CDR3 DNA sequence: TGTGCCGTCTCGGCGGGTTACGAGCAGTACTTC. Amino acids: CAVSAGYEQYF.

The chain employs TRBV6-5 and TRBJ2-7; TRBD1 matches 8 bases. After removal of 6 bases from V and 5 bases from J, the junction contained 3 bases not matched to a gene. Germline V lookup: CDR1 MNHEY, CDR2 SVGAGI. The CDR3 totals 12 residues. CDR3 nucleotides: TGTGCCAGCAGGAGGACAGGGAACGAGCAGTACTTC. Residues: CASRRTGNEQYF.

The rearrangement uses TRBV5-1 and TRBJ2-5; D might be TRBD2 (5 bases). The V end lost 0 bases, the J end lost 1 base, and 10 bases lay between the germline ends. CDR1 and CDR2 from the germline V gene are SGHRS and YFSETQ. The CDR3 covers 15 residues. CDR3 protein: CASSLASGFQETQYF. Written as DNA, the CDR3 is TGCGCCAGCAGCTTGGCCTCGGGGTTCCAAGAGACCCAGTACTTC.

The CDR3 spells CASSVAPADTYEQYF. The DNA of the CDR3 is TGTGCCAGCAGCGTAGCCCCGGCGGATACCTACGAGCAGTACTTC. This rearrangement joins TRBV9 to TRBJ2-7; no clear D. The V and J ends lost 0 bases and 2 bases respectively, with 12 bases between them. Germline loops: CDR1 SGDLS, CDR2 YYNGEE. This CDR3 spans 15 amino acids. The full variable domain, its missing parts supplied by reference TRBV9 and TRBJ2-7, is DSGVTQTPKHLITATGQRVTLRCSPRSGDLSVYWYQQSLDQGLQFLIQYYNGEERAKGNILERFSAQQFPDLHSELNLSSLELGDSALYFCASSVAPADTYEQYFGPGTRLTVT.

Only one count was recorded for this clone. The J gene is TRBJ1-2, the V gene TRBV5-1; D remains ambiguous. V was trimmed by 4 bases and J by 0 bases, leaving 16 bases between them. The V gene's germline CDR1 is SGHRS and CDR2 YFSETQ. The CDR3 loop spans 16 amino acids. The CDR3 DNA reads TGCGCCAGCAGCCTAAAATCAGAGTTAGCTAACTATGGCTACACCTTC. It specifies CASSLKSELANYGYTF.

The chain recombines TRBV28 with TRBJ1-1; TRBD1 is a possible D gene (5 bases). CDR1 is MDHEN and CDR2 is SYDVKM in the germline V gene. This CDR3 is built from 15 residues. Trimming pared 1 base from V and 8 bases from J, leaving 17 bases between. CDR3 sequence (DNA): TGTGCCAGCAGTTTATCCCAGACCGCAGGGTTCGAAGCTTTCTTT. Translated: CASSLSQTAGFEAFF.

The rearrangement uses TRBV7-9 and TRBJ2-1, with D hard to call. Between the trimmed V and J ends, which lost 4 bases and 9 bases, there was a span of 16 bases. Per germline, CDR1 SEHNR and CDR2 FQNEAQ (reference sequence). This CDR3 has 14 amino acids. CDR3 loop: CASSYTDPVGEQFF. The CDR3 DNA reads as TGTGCCAGCAGCTACACAGACCCTGTCGGTGAGCAGTTCTTC.

The rearrangement uses TRBV6-1 and TRBJ2-7, with 7 bases lining up with TRBD1. The J segment lost 3 bases and the V segment lost 3 bases, leaving 5 bases of the junction unmatched. Germline loops: CDR1 MNHNS, CDR2 SASEGT. The CDR3 has 14 residues. Here the CDR3 reads CASSDKRQGYEQYF. The CDR3 coding sequence is TGTGCCAGCAGTGACAAGCGACAGGGCTACGAGCAGTACTTC.

The chain couples TRBV5-1 to TRBJ2-7, with 8 bases that match TRBD1. This CDR3 spans 16 amino acids. The germline V gene has CDR1 SGHRS and CDR2 YFSETQ. V was clipped by 1 base and J by 2 bases; unmatched bases: 8. The CDR3: CASSLIRGPDPYEQYF. As DNA, the CDR3 is TGCGCCAGCAGCTTGATCAGGGGGCCCGACCCCTACGAGCAGTACTTC.

The chain uses TRBV10-3 and TRBJ1-1, with 8 bases identical to TRBD1. Germline CDR1 is ENHRY and CDR2 is SYGVKD. This CDR3 has 13 residues. J was trimmed by 3 bases and V by 5 bases; bases with no gene match: 2. The DNA of the CDR3 is TGTGCCATCAGTACAGGGGGTGACACTGAAGCTTTCTTT. Amino acids: CAISTGGDTEAFF.

V usage is TRBV11-2 and J usage is TRBJ2-2, with D perhaps matching TRBD2 (5 bases). The CDR3 loop spans 16 amino acids. Per germline, CDR1 SGHAT and CDR2 FQNNGV. The germline V and J ends were trimmed by 4 bases and 0 bases, with 12 bases remaining between them. CDR3 sequence reads: CASSSSGRANTGELFF. In DNA form, the CDR3 reads TGTGCCAGCAGCTCGAGCGGACGGGCGAACACCGGGGAGCTGTTTTTT. Complete variable domain (other parts from reference TRBV11-2 and TRBJ2-2): EAGVAQSPRYKIIEKRQSVAFWCNPISGHATLYWYQQILGQGPKLLIQFQNNGVVDDSQLPKDRFSAERLKGVDSTLKIQPAKLEDSAVYLCASSSSGRANTGELFFGEGSRLTVL.

The chain joins TRBV4-3 to TRBJ2-2; 8 positions agree with TRBD2. The CDR3 is 19 residues long. V gave up 1 base and J gave up 2 bases; unmatched junction bases: 12. Per germline, CDR1 LGHNA and CDR2 YSLEER. Here the CDR3 DNA reads TGCGCCAGCAGCCAAGGACATGGAGCGGGAGAAAAAAACACCGGGGAGCTGTTTTTT. Its translation: CASSQGHGAGEKNTGELFF.

The chain joins TRBV28 to TRBJ1-1, with a weak D call TRBD1 (5 bases). Trimming pared 1 base from V and 1 base from J, leaving 19 bases between. Germline values: CDR1 MDHEN, CDR2 SYDVKM. This CDR3 contains 18 residues. Here the CDR3 DNA reads TGTGCCAGCAGTTTATCGGGTGGAGGGGCGGGGGAGAACACTGAAGCTTTCTTT. It encodes CASSLSGGGAGENTEAFF.

The CDR3: CASSRMDSNQPQHF. The CDR3 nucleotides are TGTGCCAGCAGCCGGATGGATAGCAATCAGCCCCAGCATTTT. The chain is built from TRBV14 and TRBJ1-5; D gene ambiguous. The CDR3 sequence is 14 residues long. Trimming stripped 4 bases from V and 0 bases from J, with 7 bases between. CDR1 is SGHDN, CDR2 FVKESK, per germline.

The J gene is TRBJ1-2, the V gene TRBV19; TRBD1 aligns across 7 bases. Losses at the gene ends were 0 bases for V and 4 bases for J; bases not matched to a gene: 14. The CDR3 length is 18 residues. Germline V gene sequence: CDR1 LNHDA, CDR2 SQIVND (reference sequence). The CDR3 nucleotides are TGTGCCAGTAGTATAGATCGGCAGGGGGGGCCCTCCGGCTATGGCTACACCTTC. Translated: CASSIDRQGGPSGYGYTF.

The chain couples TRBV13 to TRBJ2-2; the match to TRBD1 covers 8 bases. CDR1 is PRHDT and CDR2 is FYEKMQ in the germline V gene (reference sequence). CDR3 length equals 17 residues. J gave up 4 bases and V 5 bases, and 12 bases lay outside the gene matches. DNA of the CDR3: TGTGCCAGCAGCAGCCCGCAGGGGGCCGAGGGCACCGGGGAGCTGTTTTTT. It translates to CASSSPQGAEGTGELFF.

The chain is built from TRBV7-3 and TRBJ2-1, with 8 bases fitting TRBD1. V lost 5 bases and J lost 1; bases outside the gene matches: 4. The CDR3 spans 15 residues. Germline CDR1 SGHTA, CDR2 FQGTGA. CDR3 residues: CASSPGQGSYNEQFF. The DNA for the CDR3 is TGTGCCAGCAGCCCCGGACAGGGATCCTACAATGAGCAGTTCTTC.